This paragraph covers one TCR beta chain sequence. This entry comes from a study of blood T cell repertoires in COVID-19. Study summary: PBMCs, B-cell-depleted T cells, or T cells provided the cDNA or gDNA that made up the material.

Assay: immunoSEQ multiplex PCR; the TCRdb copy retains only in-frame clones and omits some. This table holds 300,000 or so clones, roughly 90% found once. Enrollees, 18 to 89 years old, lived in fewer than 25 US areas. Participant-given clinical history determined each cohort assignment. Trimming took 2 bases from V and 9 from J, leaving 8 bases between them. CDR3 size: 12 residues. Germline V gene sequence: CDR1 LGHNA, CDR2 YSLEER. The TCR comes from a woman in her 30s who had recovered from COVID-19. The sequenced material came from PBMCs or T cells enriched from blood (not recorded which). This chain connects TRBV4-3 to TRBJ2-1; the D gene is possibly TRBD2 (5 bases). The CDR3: CASSQPGLEQFF. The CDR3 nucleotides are TGCGCCAGCAGCCAACCAGGACTTGAGCAGTTCTTC.